This TCR beta chain derives from a study of beta chain features in type 1 diabetes. Germline V gives CDR1 SEHNR, CDR2 FQNEAQ (reference sequence). CDR3 length: 14 amino acids. Trimming took 7 bases from V and 3 from J; bases not matched to a gene: 6. Every isolated RNA sample was fully reverse transcribed, so sequencing captured expressed TCRB transcripts. The assay was immunoSEQ multiplex PCR, and TCRdb's table has in-frame clones only and misses some. In the table there are 400,000 to 500,000 clones, about 15% of which are singletons. This clone was found a few times. This receptor was taken from a man aged 25 to 40 in good health. The rearrangement joins TRBV7-9 to TRBJ2-7; 10 bases match TRBD2. The sequencing input was naive CD4+ T cells from blood. The CDR3 sequence is CASNDGLADYEQYF. The CDR3 coding sequence is TGTGCCAGCAACGACGGACTAGCGGACTACGAGCAGTACTTC.